These 13 T cell receptor beta chains share one sample of origin, sequenced in a study of monozygotic twins with cystic fibrosis. Produced via immunoSEQ multiplex PCR; TCRdb's table is partial and in-frame only. The sample holds about 39,000 clones, around 90% seen once. Sequencing was done on a sample of blood. These receptors were collected from a boy aged 2-9 years with cystic fibrosis.

V gene TRBV9 combines with J gene TRBJ2-3, with 10 bases lining up with TRBD1. V gave up 3 bases and J gave up 3 bases; unmatched junction bases: 13. The CDR3 loop spans 18 amino acids. CDR1 SGDLS and CDR2 YYNGEE come from the germline V gene. Written as DNA, the CDR3 is TGTGCCAGCAGCGACACGATAAAGGGACAGGGGATGACAGATACGCAGTATTTT. Encoded protein: CASSDTIKGQGMTDTQYF.

The chain links TRBV19 to TRBJ2-2; D gene uncertain. Germline V gives CDR1 LNHDA, CDR2 SQIVND (reference sequence). This CDR3 spans 12 amino acids. Trimming left V 5 bases short and J 6 bases short, with 7 bases between. CDR3 in DNA: TGTGCCAGTAGTGGGCCGCCCGGGGAGCTGTTTTTT. Its translation is CASSGPPGELFF.

The V gene is TRBV5-1, the J gene TRBJ2-7; 11 bases match TRBD1. V lost 4 bases, J lost 2 bases, and 2 bases stayed unmatched. The CDR3 consists of 14 residues. Germline CDR1 and CDR2: SGHRS and YFSETQ. CDR3 sequence reads: CASSLGQGAYEQYF. The CDR3 DNA is TGCGCCAGCAGCCTGGGACAGGGGGCCTACGAGCAGTACTTC.

CDR3 sequence: CSVVGQGTDTQYF. CDR3 nucleotide sequence: TGCAGCGTCGTGGGACAGGGGACAGATACGCAGTATTTT. This chain connects TRBV29-1 to TRBJ2-3; 10 bases map to TRBD1. The V segment lost 6 bases and the J segment 3 bases; nucleotides outside the gene matches: 3. The length of the CDR3 is 13 residues. The germline gives CDR1 SQVTM, CDR2 ANQGSEA.

The chain is built from TRBV27 and TRBJ2-7, with 8 bases matching TRBD2. V trimming: 5 bases; J trimming: 5 bases; junction bases outside the gene matches: 11. Germline V gene lookup returns CDR1 MNHEY and CDR2 SMNVEV (reference sequence). The CDR3 spans 15 residues. CDR3 nucleotide sequence: TGTGCCAGCAGTCTCCGTGGCGGGGGGTTCAACGAGCAGTACTTC. It codes for CASSLRGGGFNEQYF.

This chain joins TRBV6-1 and TRBJ2-3; no definite D call. Per the germline V gene, CDR1 is MNHNS and CDR2 is SASEGT. The CDR3 is 16 amino acids. Trimming took off 2 bases at V and 2 bases at J, with 14 bases between the two ends. The chain's CDR3 is CASSETRPLATDTQYF. In DNA, the CDR3 is TGTGCCAGCAGTGAAACCCGACCCCTGGCCACAGATACGCAGTATTTT.

The chain uses TRBV7-2 and TRBJ2-1; D is unclear. CDR3 size: 11 residues. CDR1 is SGHTA and CDR2 is FQGNSA in the germline V gene. The V end was cut by 1 base, the J end by 15 bases, with 10 bases between. The CDR3 nucleotides are TGTGCCAGCAGCTTAGACCGCCTCCCGTTCTTC. Its translation is CASSLDRLPFF.

This clone was observed a single time. The chain joins TRBV12-5 to TRBJ1-4; D remains unclear. The CDR3 is made up of 14 amino acids. Trimming took off 1 base at V and 3 bases at J, with 6 bases between the two ends. In germline, CDR1 is LGHNT, CDR2 FRNRAP. The CDR3 nucleotides are TGTGCTAGTGGTTTGGACAGTCCTAATGAAAAACTGTTTTTT. Translated, it gives CASGLDSPNEKLFF.

The rearrangement links TRBV7-9 to TRBJ2-7, with 9 bases identical to TRBD1. The V gene's germline CDR1 is SEHNR and CDR2 FQNEAQ (reference sequence). Trimming at V came to 8 bases and at J to 1 base, leaving 3 bases not matched to a gene. The CDR3 is 13 residues long. CDR3 loop: CASWGTGSYEQYF. The CDR3 DNA follows: TGTGCCAGCTGGGGGACAGGGTCCTACGAGCAGTACTTC.

This sequence joins TRBV9 and TRBJ2-2, with TRBD2 matching over 10 bases. This CDR3 region has 18 residues. V lost 4 bases and J lost 0; bases outside the gene matches: 9. The germline gives CDR1 SGDLS, CDR2 YYNGEE. The chain's CDR3 is CASSPVGSGGANTGELFF. The CDR3, as DNA: TGTGCCAGCAGCCCTGTCGGCAGCGGGGGGGCGAACACCGGGGAGCTGTTTTTT. The entire variable domain, with the rest obtained from reference TRBV9 and TRBJ2-2, is as follows: DSGVTQTPKHLITATGQRVTLRCSPRSGDLSVYWYQQSLDQGLQFLIQYYNGEERAKGNILERFSAQQFPDLHSELNLSSLELGDSALYFCASSPVGSGGANTGELFFGEGSRLTVL.

The genes are TRBV7-6 and TRBJ2-7; TRBD1 might be the D (8 bases). Germline CDR1 is SGHVS and CDR2 is FNYEAQ. V was clipped by 5 bases and J by 3 bases, with 26 bases between them. This CDR3 comprises 18 residues. The CDR3 region has the DNA TGTGCCAGCAGCACACCAACCCAGGGGGCGGGGGAACTCTACGAGCAGTACTTC. As protein: CASSTPTQGAGELYEQYF.

This clone was seen only once. The V call is TRBV6-5, the J call TRBJ2-5; maybe TRBD1 (5 bases). Germline V gene data show CDR1 as MNHEY and CDR2 as SVGAGI. With 8 bases removed from V and 2 bases from J, the gap between germline ends came to 15 bases. The CDR3 covers 14 residues. The CDR3, as DNA: TGTGCCAGCGGTAATACAGGAGTACAAGAGACCCAGTACTTC. Protein sequence: CASGNTGVQETQYF.

J is TRBJ2-2 and V is TRBV4-1, with D perhaps TRBD1 or TRBD2 (5 bases each). This CDR3 is built from 15 residues. The germline gives CDR1 MGHRA, CDR2 YSYEKL. V was cut by 0 bases and J by 8 bases, with 13 bases left in between. DNA of the CDR3: TGCGCCAGCAGCCAAGACGGGGCTGCATTAGGGGAGCTGTTTTTT. It yields the protein CASSQDGAALGELFF.